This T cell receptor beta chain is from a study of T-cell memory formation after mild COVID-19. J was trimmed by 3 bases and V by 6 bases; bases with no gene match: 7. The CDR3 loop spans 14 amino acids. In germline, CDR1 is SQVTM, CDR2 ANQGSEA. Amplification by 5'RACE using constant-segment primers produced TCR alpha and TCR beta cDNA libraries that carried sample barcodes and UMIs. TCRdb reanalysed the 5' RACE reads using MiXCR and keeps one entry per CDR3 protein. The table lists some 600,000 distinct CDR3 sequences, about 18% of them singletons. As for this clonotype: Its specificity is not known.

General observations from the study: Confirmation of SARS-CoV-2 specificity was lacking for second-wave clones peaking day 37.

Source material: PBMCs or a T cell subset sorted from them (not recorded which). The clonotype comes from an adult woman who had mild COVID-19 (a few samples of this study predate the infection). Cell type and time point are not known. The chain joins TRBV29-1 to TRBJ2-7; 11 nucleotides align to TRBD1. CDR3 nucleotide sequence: TGCAGCGTCGCATCGGGACAGGGGGGCTACGAGCAGTACTTC. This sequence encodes CSVASGQGGYEQYF.